This T cell receptor (beta chain) was profiled in a study of Tregs in tolerant kidney transplant recipients. Study conclusions and caveats: Tregs expanded with activated donor B cells seemed most donor-specific. Few patients were studied, so findings need validation in larger groups.

About this clone itself: Its antigen remains unidentified.

Profiling relied on immunoSEQ multiplex PCR, and the TCRdb table lists in-frame clones only, not all of them. The profile shows tens of thousands of clones, roughly 84% of them singletons. Unstimulated Tregs (CD4+CD25+CD127-) and CD4+CD25- non-Tregs were sorted from PBMCs. The V and J ends lost 6 bases and 4 bases respectively, with 15 bases between them. The CDR3 runs to 14 residues. The germline gives CDR1 MRHNA, CDR2 SNTAGT. The chain employs TRBV6-4 and TRBJ1-2; D is unclear. The sequencing sample was made of CD4+ T cells from blood. The receptor was derived from a human donor in good health. The CDR3 DNA is TGTGCCAGCAGCCGTGTGGCAGGTGGCTATGGCTACACCTTC. This codes for CASSRVAGGYGYTF.